Below, 30 T cell receptor beta chains from the same sample are listed, as sequenced in a study of blood T cell repertoires in COVID-19. The data were produced by immunoSEQ multiplex PCR, yet TCRdb's version contains in-frame clones alone and is incomplete. The repertoire holds about 200,000 clones, with just under 90% as singletons. Material for sequencing was PBMCs or T cells enriched from blood (not recorded which). All receptors derive from a woman aged 25-40 years with acute COVID-19.

The CDR3 DNA reads TGTGCCACCAGAGGAACGACAGGGGGGAGTAGCTACACCTTC. This sequence encodes CATRGTTGGSSYTF. V and J are TRBV24-1 and TRBJ1-2; 9 bases map to TRBD1. The V gene end was trimmed by 7 bases and the J gene end by 9 bases; junction bases not matched to a gene: 11. This CDR3 contains 14 residues. CDR1 and CDR2 from the germline V gene are KGHDR and SFDVKD.

V gene TRBV27 combines with J gene TRBJ2-3; the match to TRBD2 covers 8 bases. J lost 5 bases, V lost 8 bases, and 9 bases had no gene match. Germline assignment: CDR1 MNHEY and CDR2 SMNVEV (reference sequence). The CDR3 runs to 14 residues. CDR3 sequence (DNA): TGTGCCAGCGGGGCCACCCGGGGGGGAGATACGCAGTATTTT. Its translation: CASGATRGGDTQYF.

This chain uses TRBV2 with TRBJ1-4, with 7 bases lining up with TRBD1. V shed 4 bases and J 7 bases; nucleotides not matched to a gene: 9. This CDR3 comprises 15 residues. Germline CDR1 reads SNHLY; CDR2 reads FYNNEI. This chain's CDR3 is CASSGTTGRAEKLFF. CDR3 nucleotides: TGTGCCAGCAGTGGAACGACAGGGCGTGCTGAAAAACTGTTTTTT. The full variable domain, rest sourced from reference TRBV2 and TRBJ1-4, is EPEVTQTPSHQVTQMGQEVILRCVPISNHLYFYWYRQILGQKVEFLVSFYNNEISEKSEIFDDQFSVERPDGSNFTLKIRSTKLEDSAMYFCASSGTTGRAEKLFFGSGTQLSVL.

J is TRBJ1-1 and V is TRBV30; 7 bases agree with TRBD1. There are 13 residues in the CDR3. J was trimmed by 4 bases and V by 5 bases; bases with no gene match: 7. The germline V gene encodes CDR1 GTSNPN and CDR2 SVGIG (reference sequence). CDR3 DNA: TGTGCCTGGCGCTACAGGGGTGGCACTGAAGCTTTCTTT. Translating it yields CAWRYRGGTEAFF.

V and J are TRBV7-2 and TRBJ2-2; 10 nucleotides line up with TRBD1. This CDR3 comprises 16 residues. Germline V gene sequence: CDR1 SGHTA, CDR2 FQGNSA. With 4 bases clipped from V and 2 bases from J, the junction kept 4 bases outside the gene matches. DNA of the CDR3: TGTGCCAGCAGCTCTCGACAGGGGGCTAACACCGGGGAGCTGTTTTTT. Translating it yields CASSSRQGANTGELFF.

The chain links TRBV28 to TRBJ2-5, with a tentative D call TRBD2 (5 bases). In germline, CDR1 is MDHEN, CDR2 SYDVKM. V lost 6 bases and J lost 6, with 17 bases in between. CDR3 size: 14 residues. CDR3 protein: CASRPEGLVKTQYF. In DNA, the CDR3 is TGTGCCAGCAGACCCGAGGGTCTGGTGAAGACCCAGTACTTC. Looking up the rest from reference TRBV28 and TRBJ2-5 gives the full variable domain: DVKVTQSSRYLVKRTGEKVFLECVQDMDHENMFWYRQDPGLGLRLIYFSYDVKMKEKGDIPEGYSVSREKKERFSLILESASTNQTSMYLCASRPEGLVKTQYFGPGTRLLVL.

The V and J genes are TRBV7-2 and TRBJ1-2; D remains ambiguous. CDR3 length: 14 amino acids. The ends were cut back, 0 bases at V and 5 bases at J, with 10 bases in the middle. Per germline, CDR1 SGHTA and CDR2 FQGNSA. CDR3 sequence reads: CASSLAGSGYGYTF. The CDR3, as DNA: TGTGCCAGCAGCTTAGCCGGATCGGGGTATGGCTACACCTTC.

The chain has TRBV29-1 and TRBJ2-5; 9 positions match TRBD2. CDR1 and CDR2 (germline): SQVTM, ANQGSEA. With V trimmed by 5 bases and J by 4 bases, 8 bases remained unmatched. CDR3 length equals 14 residues. The CDR3, as DNA: TGCAGCGTTCGACGCGGGGGGGCTCGAGAGACCCAGTACTTC. Protein sequence: CSVRRGGARETQYF. The entire variable domain, with the rest obtained from reference TRBV29-1 and TRBJ2-5, is as follows: SAVISQKPSRDICQRGTSLTIQCQVDSQVTMMFWYRQQPGQSLTLIATANQGSEATYESGFVIDKFPISRPNLTFSTLTVSNMSPEDSSIYLCSVRRGGARETQYFGPGTRLLVL.

In DNA form, the CDR3 reads TGTGCCAGCAGCTTAGAAGCCAAGTCAGGTCCTTATGGCTACACCTTC. It translates to CASSLEAKSGPYGYTF. This sequence joins TRBV7-8 and TRBJ1-2, with no clear D. V shed 1 base and J shed 5 bases, with 17 bases lying between them. Per germline, CDR1 SGHVS and CDR2 FQNEAQ. The CDR3 consists of 16 residues.

The chain couples TRBV5-1 to TRBJ2-3; D unresolved. The germline gives CDR1 SGHRS, CDR2 YFSETQ. This CDR3 has 16 amino acids. Trimming removed 0 bases from V and 0 bases from J, with 11 bases in between. The CDR3 sequence: CASSLGATASTDTQYF. The CDR3, as DNA: TGCGCCAGCAGCTTGGGGGCGACGGCTAGCACAGATACGCAGTATTTT.

The chain uses TRBV7-9 and TRBJ1-1, with D tentatively TRBD1 (5 bases). The germline V and J ends were trimmed by 3 bases and 5 bases, with 7 bases remaining between them. This CDR3 region has 12 residues. Looked up from germline, CDR1 is SEHNR and CDR2 is FQNEAQ (reference sequence). CDR3 nucleotides: TGTGCCAGCAGCTTCAGGGTAACTGAAGCTTTCTTT. It codes for CASSFRVTEAFF.

V usage is TRBV5-1 and J usage is TRBJ2-2; the D is unclear. V lost 6 bases, J lost 0 bases, and 12 bases lay in between. The germline CDR1 and CDR2 sequences are SGHRS and YFSETQ. The CDR3 is 15 residues long. The CDR3 sequence: CASTPTASNTGELFF. DNA of the CDR3: TGCGCCAGCACCCCCACAGCCTCGAACACCGGGGAGCTGTTTTTT. The full variable domain, with the rest looked up from reference TRBV5-1 and TRBJ2-2, is KAGVTQTPRYLIKTRGQQVTLSCSPISGHRSVSWYQQTPGQGLQFLFEYFSETQRNKGNFPGRFSGRQFSNSRSEMNVSTLELGDSALYLCASTPTASNTGELFFGEGSRLTVL.

This clone was seen a few times. V gene TRBV28 combines with J gene TRBJ1-5; the match to TRBD1 covers 9 bases. CDR3 length: 14 residues. V lost 9 bases to trimming and J lost 5 bases; unmatched junction nucleotides: 8. Germline V gives CDR1 MDHEN, CDR2 SYDVKM. CDR3 sequence reads: CASGGTGRYQPQHF. The CDR3 nucleotides are TGTGCCAGTGGTGGGACAGGGAGGTATCAGCCCCAGCATTTT.

The chain is built from TRBV5-6 and TRBJ1-2; 7 nucleotides line up with TRBD1. V was pared by 5 bases and J by 7 bases, with 5 bases of the junction left unmatched. Germline assignment: CDR1 SGHDT and CDR2 YYEEEE. This CDR3 region has 12 residues. Here the CDR3 reads CASRRGRGGYTF. DNA of the CDR3: TGTGCCAGCAGGAGGGGGCGCGGTGGCTACACCTTC.

The chain is built from TRBV23-1 and TRBJ2-7, with a weak D call TRBD2 (6 bases). TRBV23-1 is reported as an ORF; its role is uncertain. V lost 9 bases to trimming and J lost 4 bases, with 16 bases between them. This CDR3 spans 13 amino acids. The CDR3 here is CARLQGGHYEQYF. Written as DNA, the CDR3 is TGCGCCAGACTTCAGGGAGGACATTACGAGCAGTACTTC.

This rearrangement joins TRBV19 to TRBJ1-6; D remains ambiguous. V shed 6 bases and J shed 2 bases, with 14 bases lying between them. The CDR3 runs to 16 residues. Germline V gene sequence: CDR1 LNHDA, CDR2 SQIVND (reference sequence). CDR3 loop: CASSLLLSTYNSPLHF. CDR3 DNA: TGTGCCAGTAGCCTCCTCCTGAGCACCTATAATTCACCCCTCCACTTT.

The chain combines TRBV7-9 with TRBJ2-7, with D perhaps TRBD2 (5 bases). Trimming pared 6 bases from V and 5 bases from J, leaving 11 bases between. The length of the CDR3 is 12 residues. Per the germline V gene, CDR1 is SEHNR and CDR2 is FQNEAQ (reference sequence). The CDR3 loop reads CASRTGNDEQYF. CDR3 bases: TGTGCCAGCAGGACCGGGAACGACGAGCAGTACTTC.

This chain connects TRBV5-1 to TRBJ2-1; D is uncertain. Trimming shortened V by 0 bases and J by 6 bases, and 7 bases separated the two germline ends. The CDR3 consists of 13 residues. Germline V lookup: CDR1 SGHRS, CDR2 YFSETQ. The chain's CDR3 is CASSLAIGNEQFF. The CDR3 bases are TGCGCCAGCAGCTTGGCCATCGGCAATGAGCAGTTCTTC.

This chain uses TRBV24-1 with TRBJ1-2; D is unresolved. The CDR3 totals 12 residues. V gave up 2 bases and J gave up 4 bases, with 4 bases separating them. The germline V gene encodes CDR1 KGHDR and CDR2 SFDVKD. The CDR3 DNA reads TGTGCCACCAGTGATTCCGGCTATGGCTACACCTTC. Amino acids: CATSDSGYGYTF.

This chain links TRBV14 with TRBJ1-4; 9 nucleotides agree with TRBD1. With V trimmed by 3 bases and J by 9 bases, 8 bases remained unmatched. This CDR3 comprises 15 residues. Per the germline V gene, CDR1 is SGHDN and CDR2 is FVKESK. The CDR3 region has the DNA TGTGCCAGCAGCCATTCCGGGACAGGGAGCCAAAAACTGTTTTTT. This encodes CASSHSGTGSQKLFF.

V is TRBV12-5 and J is TRBJ2-1; D may be TRBD2 (5 bases). V dropped 7 bases and J dropped 8 bases, with 18 bases sitting between them. Per germline, CDR1 LGHNT and CDR2 FRNRAP. The CDR3 sequence is 14 residues long. CDR3 amino acids: CASAGGALLDEQFF. The CDR3 bases are TGTGCTAGTGCTGGAGGAGCCCTACTCGATGAGCAGTTCTTC.

The chain couples TRBV12-3 or TRBV12-4 to TRBJ1-5; a possible D gene is TRBD1 (6 bases). Between the trimmed V and J ends, which lost 7 bases and 6 bases, there was a span of 10 bases. This CDR3 spans 12 amino acids. CDR3 in amino acids: CASTKGVQPQHF. CDR3 nucleotide sequence: TGTGCCAGCACCAAGGGGGTTCAGCCCCAGCATTTT.

The CDR3 loop reads CASSQERGLGANVLTF. CDR3 bases: TGCGCCAGCAGCCAAGAGCGGGGGTTGGGGGCCAACGTCCTGACTTTC. The chain carries TRBV4-3 and TRBJ2-6, with 7 positions matching TRBD2. With 0 bases clipped from V and 4 bases from J, the junction kept 3 bases outside the gene matches. Germline V gene sequence: CDR1 LGHNA, CDR2 YSLEER. This CDR3 has 16 amino acids.

The chain has TRBV5-4 and TRBJ2-7, with TRBD1 matching over 7 bases. Germline trimming cut 2 bases from V and 0 bases from J; bases unmatched to any gene: 5. Germline V gene lookup returns CDR1 SGHNT and CDR2 YYREEE (reference sequence). The CDR3 length is 15 residues. CDR3 DNA sequence: TGTGCCAGCAGCTTTAGTAGGGACAGCTCCTACGAGCAGTACTTC. Amino acids: CASSFSRDSSYEQYF.

The genes are TRBV4-2 and TRBJ2-1, with D tentatively TRBD1 (6 bases). Trimming took off 2 bases at V and 12 bases at J, with 14 bases between the two ends. Per germline, CDR1 LGHNA and CDR2 YNFKEQ. This CDR3 region has 13 residues. For the CDR3, the DNA is TGTGCCAGCAGCCAAACCGACAGGATGGGGCAGTTCTTC. Residues: CASSQTDRMGQFF.

The CDR3 DNA sequence: TGTGCCAGCAGACGACTAGCGGGCGAGACCCAGTACTTC. Translating gives CASRRLAGETQYF. The chain combines TRBV6-5 with TRBJ2-5; 10 bases match TRBD2. The CDR3 sequence is 13 residues long. The germline CDR1 and CDR2 sequences are MNHEY and SVGAGI. Germline trimming cut 6 bases from V and 5 bases from J; bases unmatched to any gene: 3.

The chain carries TRBV12-3 or TRBV12-4 and TRBJ2-1; D gene uncertain. Trimming took 5 bases from V and 0 from J, leaving 5 bases between them. The CDR3 loop spans 13 amino acids. The DNA for the CDR3 is TGTGCCAGCAGTCCCGGCTCCTACAATGAGCAGTTCTTC. This gives the protein CASSPGSYNEQFF.

This chain links TRBV10-1 with TRBJ1-6; no reliable D call. The germline V gene encodes CDR1 WNHNN and CDR2 SYGVQD (reference sequence). The CDR3 totals 13 residues. The V end was cut by 3 bases, the J end by 8 bases, with 8 bases between. The CDR3 sequence is CASSDRRDSPLHF. In nucleotides, the CDR3 is TGCGCCAGCAGTGACAGGCGGGATTCACCCCTCCACTTT.

The chain recombines TRBV11-2 with TRBJ2-7, with D possibly matching TRBD1 (6 bases). Trimming pared 3 bases from V and 2 bases from J, leaving 11 bases between. In germline, CDR1 is SGHAT, CDR2 FQNNGV. This CDR3 has 14 residues. CDR3 in amino acids: CASSFPGVPYEQYF. DNA for the CDR3: TGTGCCAGCAGCTTTCCAGGGGTCCCCTACGAGCAGTACTTC.

This clone came up once. The genes are TRBV6-5 and TRBJ1-2, with unresolved D. V was shortened by 4 bases and J by 4 bases, with 4 bases between the two germline ends. Germline V gene data show CDR1 as MNHEY and CDR2 as SVGAGI. The CDR3 is 11 amino acids. For the CDR3, the DNA is TGTGCCAGCAGTTTCAGCTATGGCTACACCTTC. It yields the protein CASSFSYGYTF.